A selection of T cell receptor beta chains follows, all from one sample in a study of identical twins. TCRdb reanalysed the 5' RACE reads using MiXCR and keeps one entry per CDR3 protein. The sample consists of some 1,700,000 distinct CDR3 sequences, about 31% of them appearing once. Input material: cord blood. These receptors all stem from a newborn girl in good health. The CDR3 runs from the conserved cysteine through the conserved F or W. Each record gives: V gene, clone size, D gene, J gene, CDR3 protein, CDR3 DNA. A D gene is named only where the DNA matches it firmly. Expanded clones get a size class; other rows say once, few or many, or leave the size out.

V: TRBV2; size: few; D: TRBD1; J: TRBJ1-6; CDR3: CASDLQGLGYNSPLHF; DNA: TGTGCCAGCGACCTACAGGGGTTGGGTTATAATTCACCCCTCCACTTT
V: TRBV20-1; size: few; D: -; J: TRBJ2-3; CDR3: CSARDRRVGDTQYF; DNA: TGCAGTGCTAGAGATCGTCGCGTCGGGGATACGCAGTATTTT
V: TRBV28; size: once; D: -; J: TRBJ2-1; CDR3: CASSLRSAEQFF; DNA: TGTGCCAGCAGTTTAAGGTCAGCTGAGCAGTTCTTC
V: TRBV12-3/TRBV12-4; size: -; D: -; J: TRBJ2-1; CDR3: CASSASPEGYNEQFF; DNA: TGTGCCAGCAGTGCTTCTCCGGAAGGATACAATGAGCAGTTCTTC
V: TRBV20-1; size: -; D: -; J: TRBJ1-1; CDR3: CSVLQGNTEAFF; DNA: TGCAGTGTATTACAGGGGAACACTGAAGCTTTCTTT
V: TRBV27; size: many; D: TRBD1; J: TRBJ1-2; CDR3: CASSLNRGRIGYTF; DNA: TGTGCCAGCAGTTTGAACAGGGGGCGCATTGGCTACACCTTC
V: TRBV19; size: once; D: -; J: TRBJ2-3; CDR3: CASSMWFPSTDTQYF; DNA: TGTGCCAGTAGTATGTGGTTCCCCAGCACAGATACGCAGTATTTT
V: TRBV7-6; size: -; D: -; J: TRBJ1-6; CDR3: CASSFFLPDRQISSSYNSPLHF; DNA: TGTGCCAGCAGCTTTTTCCTCCCCGATCGACAAATTTCAAGCTCCTATAATTCACCCCTCCACTTT
V: TRBV7-9; size: -; D: -; J: TRBJ1-1; CDR3: CASSYTNGLNTEAFF; DNA: TGCGCCAGCAGCTACACCAACGGGCTGAACACTGAAGCTTTCTTT
V: TRBV11-3; size: -; D: -; J: TRBJ1-2; CDR3: CASSTTGWGYTF; DNA: TGTGCCAGCAGCACTACAGGGTGGGGCTACACCTTC
V: TRBV6-1; size: -; D: TRBD2; J: TRBJ2-7; CDR3: CASSDKTSGLAYEQYF; DNA: TGTGCCAGCAGTGATAAGACTAGCGGGTTAGCCTACGAGCAGTACTTC